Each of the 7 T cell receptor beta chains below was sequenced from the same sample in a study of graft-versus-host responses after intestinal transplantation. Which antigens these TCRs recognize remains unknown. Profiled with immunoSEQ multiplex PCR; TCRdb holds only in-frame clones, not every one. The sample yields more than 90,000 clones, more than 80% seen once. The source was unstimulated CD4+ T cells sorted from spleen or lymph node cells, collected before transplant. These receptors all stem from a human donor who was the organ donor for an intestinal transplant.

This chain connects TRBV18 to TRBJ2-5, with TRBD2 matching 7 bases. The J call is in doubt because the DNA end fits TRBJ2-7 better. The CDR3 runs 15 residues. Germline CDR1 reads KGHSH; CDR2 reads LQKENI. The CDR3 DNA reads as TGTGCCAGCTCACCATTTACTAGCGCTAACTACGAGCAGTACTTC. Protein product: CASSPFTSANYEQYF.

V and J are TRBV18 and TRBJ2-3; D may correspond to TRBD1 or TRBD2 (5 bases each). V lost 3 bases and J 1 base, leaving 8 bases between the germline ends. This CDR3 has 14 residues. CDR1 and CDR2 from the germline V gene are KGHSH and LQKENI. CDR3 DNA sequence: TGTGCCAGCTCACCCCCGGGGCGCACAGATACGCAGTATTTT. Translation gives CASSPPGRTDTQYF.

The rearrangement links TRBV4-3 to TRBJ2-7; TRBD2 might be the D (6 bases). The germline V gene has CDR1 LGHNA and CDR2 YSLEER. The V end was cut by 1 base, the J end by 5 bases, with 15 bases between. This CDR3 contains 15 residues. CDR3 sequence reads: CASSQVFRESDEQYF. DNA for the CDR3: TGCGCCAGCAGCCAAGTCTTCCGGGAGTCGGACGAGCAGTACTTC.

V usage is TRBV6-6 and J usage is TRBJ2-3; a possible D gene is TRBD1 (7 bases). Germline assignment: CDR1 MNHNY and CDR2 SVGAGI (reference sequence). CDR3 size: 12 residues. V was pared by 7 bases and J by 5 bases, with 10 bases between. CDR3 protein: CASTQGGDTQYF. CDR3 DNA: TGTGCCAGCACGCAGGGGGGAGATACGCAGTATTTT.

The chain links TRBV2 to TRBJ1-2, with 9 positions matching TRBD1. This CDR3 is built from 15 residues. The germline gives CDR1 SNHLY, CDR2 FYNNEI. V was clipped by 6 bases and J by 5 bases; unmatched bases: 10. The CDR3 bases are TGTGCCAGCAGGCTCGCCGGGACAGGGTTTTATGGCTACACCTTC. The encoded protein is CASRLAGTGFYGYTF.

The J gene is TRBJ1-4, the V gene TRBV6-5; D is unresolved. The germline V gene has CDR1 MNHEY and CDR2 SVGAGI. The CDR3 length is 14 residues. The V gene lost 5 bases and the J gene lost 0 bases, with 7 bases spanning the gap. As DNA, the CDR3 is TGTGCCAGCAGTGACACTGCAACTAATGAAAAACTGTTTTTT. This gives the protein CASSDTATNEKLFF.

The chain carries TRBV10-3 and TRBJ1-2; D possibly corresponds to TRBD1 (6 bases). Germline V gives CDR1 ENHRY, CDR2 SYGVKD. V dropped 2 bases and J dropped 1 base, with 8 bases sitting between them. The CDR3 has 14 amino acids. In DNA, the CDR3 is TGTGCCATCAGTGAGACAGGGTTTAACTATGGCTACACCTTC. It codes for CAISETGFNYGYTF.